This is a list of T cell receptor beta chains from one sample in a study of blood T cell repertoires in COVID-19. The method was immunoSEQ multiplex PCR; TCRdb's version includes in-frame clones alone and lacks a portion of them. The profile covers 360,000 or so clones, with about nine tenths appearing a single time and less than 2% taken by the ten largest. Specimen: PBMCs or T cells enriched from blood (not recorded which). The receptors come from a woman younger than 45 who had recovered from COVID-19. Both conserved end residues are part of each CDR3. The D gene is left open where the match is weak. Clone size appears in some rows only: once, few, many, or a class for an expanded clone.

>.|TRBD1|TRBV12-5|TRBJ1-2
TGTGCTAGTGCCCCGGCTATGGACAGGGATGATAGTGGCTACACCTTC
CASAPAMDRDDSGYTF
>.|TRBD1|TRBV6-5|TRBJ1-6
TGTGCCGGAGCCGGGACAGCTAATTCACCCCTCCACTTT
CAGAGTANSPLHF
>.|TRBD1|TRBV19|TRBJ1-1
TGTGCCAGTAACACCGGGACAGGGAGGTTTGTTTTCTTT
CASNTGTGRFVFF
>once|TRBD2|TRBV5-6|TRBJ2-7
TGTGCCAGCACCCCGGGAGGATCATCCTACGAGCAGTACTTC
CASTPGGSSYEQYF
>.|TRBD2|TRBV2|TRBJ2-1
TGTGCCAGCAGTGAAGGGAGAGTTGGGACTAGCGGTAACAATGAGCAGTTCTTC
CASSEGRVGTSGNNEQFF
>.|.|TRBV5-1|TRBJ2-1
TGCGCCAGCAGCTCGGGACAATCCTACAATGAGCAGTTCTTC
CASSSGQSYNEQFF
>.|.|TRBV9|TRBJ1-6
TGTGCCAGCAGCGTGACCAGGGCAGGTGGTAATTCACCCCTCCACTTT
CASSVTRAGGNSPLHF
>once|.|TRBV28|TRBJ2-1
TGTGCCAGCAGCCCTGGGAGGTACAATGAGCAGTTCTTC
CASSPGRYNEQFF
>few|.|TRBV7-8|TRBJ1-1
TGTGCCAGCAGCTTAGAAGTTCCTACGTCTGCTTTCTTT
CASSLEVPTSAFF
>once|TRBD1|TRBV9|TRBJ1-1
TGTGCCAGCAGCCCCGGTAGCACAGGGGGCTCGACTACCTTGAACACTGCAGCTTTCTTT
CASSPGSTGGSTTLNTAAFF
>once|.|TRBV24-1|TRBJ2-5
TGTGCCACCAGCCAGAAGCGGGCACAACAAGAGACCCAGTACTTC
CATSQKRAQQETQYF
>.|.|TRBV2|TRBJ2-1
TGTGCCAGGCGGACTACCGAAAACTACAATGAGCAGTTCTTC
CARRTTENYNEQFF
>.|.|TRBV7-2|TRBJ1-1
TGTGCCAGCAGCGGACGGCAGGGGACTGAAGCTTTCTTT
CASSGRQGTEAFF
>.|.|TRBV27|TRBJ2-1
TGTGCCAGCAGTGGGCTGATTTACAATGAGCAGTTCTTC
CASSGLIYNEQFF
>.|.|TRBV12-3/TRBV12-4|TRBJ1-6
TGTGCCAGCAGTGCGTCCTATAATTCACCCCTCCACTTT
CASSASYNSPLHF
>.|.|TRBV6-5|TRBJ1-3
TGTGCCAGCAGTTACTCCCCAGGTGGAAACACCATATATTTT
CASSYSPGGNTIYF
>.|TRBD1|TRBV5-1|TRBJ2-5
TGCGCCAGCAGCTTGGCCTCGGGGACAGGGGGAGAGACCCAGTACTTC
CASSLASGTGGETQYF
>.|.|TRBV21-1|TRBJ1-2
TGTGCCAGCAGTAAAAAGAGGACAGAGGTACCCTATGGCTACACCTTC
CASSKKRTEVPYGYTF
>.|TRBD1|TRBV25-1|TRBJ2-7
TGTGCCAGCACTCCAAATAGGGGACAGGGGATCTACGAGCAGTACTTC
CASTPNRGQGIYEQYF
>.|.|TRBV7-9|TRBJ1-2
TGTGCCAGCAGCCCAGGGGAAGATGGCTACACCTTC
CASSPGEDGYTF
>few|TRBD1|TRBV6-5|TRBJ2-1
TGTGCCAGCAGCAGGACAGGGGCGTGGGAGCAGTTCTTC
CASSRTGAWEQFF
>.|TRBD1|TRBV25-1|TRBJ1-1
TGTGCCAGCAGTGATTGGACAGGGCACACTGAAGCTTTCTTT
CASSDWTGHTEAFF
>few|TRBD1|TRBV27|TRBJ2-3
TGTGCCAGCAGTACCCGACAGGGGGCGCTGGGAGATACGCAGTATTTT
CASSTRQGALGDTQYF
>once|.|TRBV3-1/TRBV3-2|TRBJ1-6
TGTGCCAGCAGCCAAAGCTCGGGTTCACCCCTCCACTTT
CASSQSSGSPLHF
>many|TRBD2|TRBV4-1|TRBJ2-1
TGCGCCAGCAGCCAAGAAAGGGGGCTAGCGGGAGTCTTGAATGAGCAGTTCTTC
CASSQERGLAGVLNEQFF
>.|TRBD1|TRBV19|TRBJ2-5
TGTGCCAGTAGAGGGACAGGGGCGTACCAAGAGACCCAGTACTTC
CASRGTGAYQETQYF
>.|.|TRBV5-1|TRBJ1-3
TGCGCCAGCAGCCCAACAATTCAGGTCGGCCCTGGAAACACCATATATTTT
CASSPTIQVGPGNTIYF
>.|.|TRBV29-1|TRBJ2-7
TGCAGCGTTGAATCCGATGTGGCAAGGGGTACTTGCGAGCAGTACTTC
CSVESDVARGTCEQYF
>.|.|TRBV30|TRBJ1-1
TGTGCCTGCGTAGGGGGAACCGAAGCTTTCTTT
CACVGGTEAFF
>.|TRBD1|TRBV19|TRBJ2-6
TGTGCCAGAAAGGGACAGGGAAGCTCTGGGGCCAACGTCCTGACTTTC
CARKGQGSSGANVLTF
>.|.|TRBV2|TRBJ1-4
TGTGCCAGCAGTGAGGGTTCGGGGGGACACGAAAAACTGTTTTTT
CASSEGSGGHEKLFF
>.|TRBD2|TRBV3-1/TRBV3-2|TRBJ2-1
TGTGCCAGCAGCTCGTTCGTCCCGGGACTAGCGGGAGGCCTTTACAATGAGCAGTTCTTC
CASSSFVPGLAGGLYNEQFF
>.|TRBD1|TRBV24-1|TRBJ2-1
TGTGCCACCAGTGACGCCACGGGACAGTCCTACAATGAGCAGTTCTTC
CATSDATGQSYNEQFF
>.|.|TRBV10-1|TRBJ1-5
TGCGCCAGCAGGAATGAAGGACACAACCCTCCGCGAGATCAGCCCCAGCATTTT
CASRNEGHNPPRDQPQHF
>.|TRBD1|TRBV27|TRBJ1-2
TGTGCCAGCTCTGGGACAGGGAGGTTACATGGCTACACCTTC
CASSGTGRLHGYTF
>.|.|TRBV19|TRBJ2-6
TGTGCCAGTAGGACCACAGGGACTGGGGCCAACGTCCTGACTTTC
CASRTTGTGANVLTF
>.|TRBD1|TRBV19|TRBJ2-6
TGTGCCAGTAGCCGAGGACAGGGGGTGGCTGGGGCCAACGTCCTGACTTTC
CASSRGQGVAGANVLTF
>.|.|TRBV5-6|TRBJ1-1
TGTGCCAGCAGCCTCGTCGGTCTGAACACTGAAGCTTTCTTT
CASSLVGLNTEAFF
>.|.|TRBV29-1|TRBJ2-2
TGCAGCGTTGGGAGGGGGAACACCGGGGAGCTGTTTTTT
CSVGRGNTGELFF
>.|TRBD1|TRBV6-2/TRBV6-3|TRBJ2-7
TGTGCCAGCAGTTACGAGGGGCAGGGGGCTGCGAGAGGAAGGACGAAGCAGTACTTC
CASSYEGQGAARGRTKQYF
>.|TRBD2|TRBV20-1|TRBJ2-7
TGCAGTGCTAGTATCCTAGCGGAATACGAGCAGTACTTC
CSASILAEYEQYF
>.|.|TRBV30|TRBJ1-1
TGTGCCTGGAGTAAGGGCCGGGGGGCTTTCTTT
CAWSKGRGAFF
>.|TRBD1|TRBV28|TRBJ2-2
TGTGCCAGCAGCCAACCGGGACAGGGACGGCTGTTTTTT
CASSQPGQGRLFF
>.|.|TRBV4-2|TRBJ1-2
TGTGCCAGCAGCCAAGGCCCTGCAACAGGGAGTTCAGGCTACACCTTC
CASSQGPATGSSGYTF
>.|.|TRBV6-1|TRBJ2-2
TGTGCCAGCAGTGAGCCAGTGGGCACAAACACCGGGGAGCTGTTTTTT
CASSEPVGTNTGELFF
>.|.|TRBV14|TRBJ1-2
TGTGCCAGCAGCCAAGCGCGGGGTTGGAACTATGGCTACACCTTC
CASSQARGWNYGYTF
>.|.|TRBV11-2|TRBJ2-7
TGTGCCAGCAGCTTCGGGTCCTACGAGCAGTACTTC
CASSFGSYEQYF
>.|.|TRBV6-5|TRBJ2-4
TGTGCCACCCACACGGAGATCAAAAACATTCAGTACTTC
CATHTEIKNIQYF
>.|.|TRBV3-1/TRBV3-2|TRBJ2-3
TGTGCCAGCAGGCCTAGGGGCGCAGATACGCAGTATTTT
CASRPRGADTQYF
>.|.|TRBV3-1/TRBV3-2|TRBJ2-3
TGTGCCAGCACCCCAGCGGTTAGCACAGATACGCAGTATTTT
CASTPAVSTDTQYF